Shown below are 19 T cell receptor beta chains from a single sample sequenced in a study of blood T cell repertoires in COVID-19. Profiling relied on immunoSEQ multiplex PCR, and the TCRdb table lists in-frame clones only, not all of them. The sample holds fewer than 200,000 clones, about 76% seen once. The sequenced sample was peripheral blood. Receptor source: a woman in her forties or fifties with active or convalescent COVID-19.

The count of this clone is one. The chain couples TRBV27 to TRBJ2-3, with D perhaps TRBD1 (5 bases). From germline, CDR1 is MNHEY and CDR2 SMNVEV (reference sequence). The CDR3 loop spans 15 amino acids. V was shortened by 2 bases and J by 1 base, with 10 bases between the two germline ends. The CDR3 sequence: CASSLRQLRTDTQYF. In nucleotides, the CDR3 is TGTGCCAGCAGTTTACGACAGCTTCGCACAGATACGCAGTATTTT.

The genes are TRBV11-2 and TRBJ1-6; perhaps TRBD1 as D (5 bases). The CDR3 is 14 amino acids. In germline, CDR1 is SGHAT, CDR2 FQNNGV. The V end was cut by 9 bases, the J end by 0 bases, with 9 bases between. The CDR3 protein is CASRQSSYNSPLHF. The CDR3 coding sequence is TGTGCCAGTAGACAGAGCTCCTATAATTCACCCCTCCACTTT. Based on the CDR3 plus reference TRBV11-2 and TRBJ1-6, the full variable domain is EAGVAQSPRYKIIEKRQSVAFWCNPISGHATLYWYQQILGQGPKLLIQFQNNGVVDDSQLPKDRFSAERLKGVDSTLKIQPAKLEDSAVYLCASRQSSYNSPLHFGNGTRLTVT.

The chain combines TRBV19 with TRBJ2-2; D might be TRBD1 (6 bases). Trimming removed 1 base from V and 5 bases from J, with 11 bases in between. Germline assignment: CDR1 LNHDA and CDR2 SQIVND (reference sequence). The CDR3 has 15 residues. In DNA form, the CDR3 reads TGTGCCAGTAGTATAGGAGGGGGACGAACCGGGGAGCTGTTTTTT. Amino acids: CASSIGGGRTGELFF.

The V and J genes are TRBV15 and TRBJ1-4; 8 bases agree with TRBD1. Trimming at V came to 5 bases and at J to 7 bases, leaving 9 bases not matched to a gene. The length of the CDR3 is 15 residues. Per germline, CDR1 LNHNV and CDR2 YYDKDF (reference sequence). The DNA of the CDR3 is TGTGCCACCAGCCCAAGGACAGGGAGGGCTGAAAAACTGTTTTTT. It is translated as CATSPRTGRAEKLFF.

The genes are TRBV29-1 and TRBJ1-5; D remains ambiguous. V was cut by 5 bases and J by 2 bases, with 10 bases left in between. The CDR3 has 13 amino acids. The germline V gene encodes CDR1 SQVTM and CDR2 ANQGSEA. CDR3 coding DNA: TGCAGCGTTCAACCCGGGGGCAATCAGCCCCAGCATTTT. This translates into CSVQPGGNQPQHF.

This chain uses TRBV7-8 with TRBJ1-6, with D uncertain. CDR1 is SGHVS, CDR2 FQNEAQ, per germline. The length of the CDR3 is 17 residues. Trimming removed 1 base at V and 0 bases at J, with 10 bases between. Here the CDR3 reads CASSLGQARSYNSPLHF. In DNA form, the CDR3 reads TGTGCCAGCAGCTTAGGGCAGGCTCGCTCCTATAATTCACCCCTCCACTTT.

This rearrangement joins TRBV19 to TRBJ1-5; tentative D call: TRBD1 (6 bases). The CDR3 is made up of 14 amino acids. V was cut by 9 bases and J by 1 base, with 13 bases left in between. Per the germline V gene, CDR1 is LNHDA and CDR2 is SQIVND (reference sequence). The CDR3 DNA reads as TGTGCCAGCACTTTCGGACAGAGCAATCAGCCCCAGCATTTT. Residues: CASTFGQSNQPQHF. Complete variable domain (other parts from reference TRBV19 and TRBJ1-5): DGGITQSPKYLFRKEGQNVTLSCEQNLNHDAMYWYRQDPGQGLRLIYYSQIVNDFQKGDIAEGYSVSREKKESFPLTVTSAQKNPTAFYLCASTFGQSNQPQHFGDGTRLSIL.

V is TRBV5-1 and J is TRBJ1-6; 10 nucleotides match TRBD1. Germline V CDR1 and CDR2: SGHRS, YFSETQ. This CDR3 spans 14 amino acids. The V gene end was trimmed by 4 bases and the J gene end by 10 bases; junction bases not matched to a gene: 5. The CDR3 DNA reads TGCGCCAGCAGCCAAGGGACAGGGGACTCACCCCTCCACTTT. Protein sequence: CASSQGTGDSPLHF.

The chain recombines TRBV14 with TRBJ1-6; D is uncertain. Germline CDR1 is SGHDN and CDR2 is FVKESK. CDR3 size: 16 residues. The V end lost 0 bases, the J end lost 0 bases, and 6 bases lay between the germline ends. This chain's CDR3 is CASSQERSSYNSPLHF. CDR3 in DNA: TGTGCCAGCAGCCAAGAACGGAGCTCCTATAATTCACCCCTCCACTTT.

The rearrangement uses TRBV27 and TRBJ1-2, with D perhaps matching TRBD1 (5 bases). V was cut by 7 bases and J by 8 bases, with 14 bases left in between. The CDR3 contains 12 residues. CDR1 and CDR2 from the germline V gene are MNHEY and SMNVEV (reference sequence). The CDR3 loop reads CASMSGKGGYTF. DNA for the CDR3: TGTGCCAGCATGTCAGGGAAGGGCGGCTACACCTTC.

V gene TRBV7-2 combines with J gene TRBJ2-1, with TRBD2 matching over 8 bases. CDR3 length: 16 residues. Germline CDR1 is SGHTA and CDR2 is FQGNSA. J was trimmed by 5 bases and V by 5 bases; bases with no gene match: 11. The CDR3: CASSPGGAGVNNEQFF. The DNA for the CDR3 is TGTGCCAGCAGCCCCGGGGGAGCGGGAGTTAACAATGAGCAGTTCTTC.

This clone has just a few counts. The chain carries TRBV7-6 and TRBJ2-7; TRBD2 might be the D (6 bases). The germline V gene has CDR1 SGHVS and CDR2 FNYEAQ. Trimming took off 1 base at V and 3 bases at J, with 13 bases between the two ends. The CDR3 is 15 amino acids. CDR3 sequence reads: CASSLGGDLSYEQYF. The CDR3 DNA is TGTGCCAGCAGCTTAGGGGGGGACTTGAGCTACGAGCAGTACTTC.

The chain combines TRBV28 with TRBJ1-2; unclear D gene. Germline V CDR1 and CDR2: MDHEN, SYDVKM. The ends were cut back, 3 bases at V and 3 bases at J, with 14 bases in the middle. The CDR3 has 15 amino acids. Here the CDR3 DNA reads TGTGCCAGCAGTTTTGGAGGGAATAGCGACTATGGCTACACCTTC. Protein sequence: CASSFGGNSDYGYTF.

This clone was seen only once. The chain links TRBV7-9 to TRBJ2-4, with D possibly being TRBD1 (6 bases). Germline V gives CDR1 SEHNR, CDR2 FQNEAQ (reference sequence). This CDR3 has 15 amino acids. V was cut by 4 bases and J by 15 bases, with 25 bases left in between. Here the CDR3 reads CASSSDGGRSSVRYF. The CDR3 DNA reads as TGTGCCAGCAGCTCAGATGGGGGCAGGAGTTCGGTGCGGTACTTC.

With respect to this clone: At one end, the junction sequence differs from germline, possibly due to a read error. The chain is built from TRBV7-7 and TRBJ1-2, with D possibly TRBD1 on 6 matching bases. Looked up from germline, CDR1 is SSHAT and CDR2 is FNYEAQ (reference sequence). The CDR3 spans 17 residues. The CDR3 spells CASSLGGEGNHNYGYTF. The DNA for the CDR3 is TGTGCTAGCAGCTTAGGGGGGGAAGGGAATCATAACTATGGCTACACCTTC. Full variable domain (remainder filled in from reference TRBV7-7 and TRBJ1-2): GAGVSQSPRYKVTKRGQDVTLRCDPISSHATLYWYQQALGQGPEFLTYFNYEAQPDKSGLPSDRFSAERPEGSISTLTIQRTEQRDSAMYRCASSLGGEGNHNYGYTFGSGTRLTVV.

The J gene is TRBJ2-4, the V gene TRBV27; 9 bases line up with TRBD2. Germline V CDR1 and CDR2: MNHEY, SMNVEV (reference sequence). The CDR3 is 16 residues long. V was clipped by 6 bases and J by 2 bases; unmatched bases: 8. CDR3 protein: CASRARGGGPKNIQYF. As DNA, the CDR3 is TGTGCCAGCAGGGCTCGCGGGGGGGGCCCCAAAAACATTCAGTACTTC.

Written as DNA, the CDR3 is TGTGCCAGCAGCTCTCACCCCTATAGCGGAATCTCCTACAATGAGCAGTTCTTC. The encoded protein is CASSSHPYSGISYNEQFF. The chain employs TRBV7-9 and TRBJ2-1; D might be TRBD2 (6 bases). Germline loops: CDR1 SEHNR, CDR2 FQNEAQ (reference sequence). V lost 4 bases to trimming and J lost 0 bases, with 19 bases between them. The CDR3 length is 18 residues.

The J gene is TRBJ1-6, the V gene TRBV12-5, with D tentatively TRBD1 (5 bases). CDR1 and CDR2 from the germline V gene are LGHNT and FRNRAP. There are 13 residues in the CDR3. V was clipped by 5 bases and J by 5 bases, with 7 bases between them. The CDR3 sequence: CASGPGNNSPLHF. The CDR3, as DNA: TGTGCTAGTGGTCCAGGGAATAATTCACCCCTCCACTTT.

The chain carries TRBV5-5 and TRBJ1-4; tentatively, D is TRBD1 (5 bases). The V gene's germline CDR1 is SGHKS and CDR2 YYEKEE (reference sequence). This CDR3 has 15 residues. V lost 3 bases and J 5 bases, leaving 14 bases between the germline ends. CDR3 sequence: CASSSQTARNEKLFF. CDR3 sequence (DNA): TGTGCCAGCAGCTCCCAGACAGCGCGAAATGAAAAACTGTTTTTT.